Listed below are T cell receptor beta chains from one sample, sequenced in a study of blood T cell repertoires in COVID-19. Using immunoSEQ multiplex PCR, the repertoire was profiled, and TCRdb retains in-frame clones only, with some absent. The table includes around 62,000 clones, about nine tenths detected once. The sequenced material came from peripheral blood. Every receptor here comes from a man between 60 and 70 years old with acute or convalescent COVID-19. Each CDR3 is given without its conserved first and last residue. D genes are given only for firm matches.

v_gene	j_gene	d_gene	CDR3aa
TRBV19	TRBJ1-1	.	ASSIVGARTEAF
TRBV24-1	TRBJ2-1	.	ATSDSNRASYNEQF
TRBV4-2	TRBJ2-1	TRBD1	ASSPTVSWAPGQGFYNEQF
TRBV4-3	TRBJ1-5	TRBD1	ASSQDVGQGHQPQH
TRBV15	TRBJ2-4	.	ATSRDGGLAKNIQY
TRBV6-5	TRBJ1-2	TRBD1	ASSYSRTGQYGYT
TRBV2	TRBJ1-5	.	ASSEAQGGRRPQH
TRBV7-2	TRBJ1-3	TRBD1	ASSWGQGTGNTIY
TRBV7-9	TRBJ1-2	.	ASSLVGQSYGYT
TRBV12-3/TRBV12-4	TRBJ1-1	.	ASSLTGNTEAF
TRBV11-3	TRBJ1-1	.	ASSLFMNTEAF
TRBV11-2	TRBJ2-1	TRBD1	ASSTNRGRVRNEQF
TRBV4-1	TRBJ2-7	TRBD2	ASSQLLAGGPAYEQY
TRBV5-4	TRBJ1-1	TRBD1	ASSGGTGTEAF
TRBV11-2	TRBJ1-1	.	ASSLDMQGRENTEAF
TRBV11-2	TRBJ2-1	.	ASTLAGAYNEQF
TRBV12-5	TRBJ1-2	TRBD1	ASGLVYQDREGYGYT